Below are 15 T cell receptor beta chains sequenced from a single sample in a study of vaccination and CD4 T cells after COVID-19. Antigens of these TCRs are unknown. The treatment here: approximately 9-day PBMC culture with coronavirus spike peptide pools or control peptides (ViraFEST assay). Oncomine TCR Beta short-read sequencing was applied to DNA from cultured CD4+ T cells. Each CDR3 protein is one row after TCRdb ran MiXCR on the PCR reads. The repertoire has about 10,000 distinct CDR3 sequences, 20% to 30% of them found once; the top ten carry around 42%. The source was CD4+ T cells from blood, cultured in vitro, collected before SARS-CoV-2 vaccination. The receptor set was obtained from a human donor who received a COVID-19 vaccine.

V usage is TRBV6-5 and J usage is TRBJ1-1; D not resolved. Germline V CDR1 and CDR2: MNHEY, SVGAGI. Trimming removed 0 bases from V and 2 bases from J, with 7 bases in between. The CDR3 covers 14 residues. The CDR3 protein is CASSYSSLNTEAFF. For the CDR3, the DNA is TGTGCCAGCAGTTACTCCTCTCTAAACACTGAAGCTTTCTTT.

The rearrangement joins TRBV20-1 to TRBJ2-3; D gene uncertain. CDR1 is DFQATT and CDR2 is SNEGSKA in the germline V gene (reference sequence). V was shortened by 3 bases and J by 10 bases, with 11 bases between the two germline ends. This CDR3 region has 11 residues. The CDR3 DNA follows: TGCAGTGCTAGTAGGGTTAAGGCGCAGTATTTT. Its protein product is CSASRVKAQYF.

The V and J genes are TRBV30 and TRBJ1-1; the D is unclear. The CDR3 has 12 residues. V lost 3 bases and J lost 3, with 8 bases in between. CDR1 GTSNPN and CDR2 SVGIG come from the germline V gene (reference sequence). The CDR3 bases are TGTGCCTGGAGCTATAGGCACACTGAAGCTTTCTTT. Its protein is CAWSYRHTEAFF.

This clonotype was observed a few times. The V gene is TRBV27, the J gene TRBJ2-1, with 10 bases identical to TRBD1. This CDR3 spans 15 amino acids. The germline CDR1 and CDR2 sequences are MNHEY and SMNVEV (reference sequence). Unmatched junction bases numbered 12, after V lost 7 bases and J lost 9 bases. The CDR3 nucleotides are TGTGCCAGCAAGCCCACACGACAGGGGGCCGGTGAGCAGTTCTTC. This gives the protein CASKPTRQGAGEQFF.

This clonotype was found once. The rearrangement joins TRBV5-6 to TRBJ1-4, with D maybe TRBD1 (5 bases). This CDR3 contains 14 residues. Looked up from germline, CDR1 is SGHDT and CDR2 is YYEEEE. Trimming shortened V by 0 bases and J by 7 bases, and 10 bases separated the two germline ends. CDR3 nucleotide sequence: TGTGCCAGCAGCTTGGGTCCGAGGGGTGAAAAACTGTTTTTT. Translating it yields CASSLGPRGEKLFF.

The count of this clonotype is one. This rearrangement joins TRBV27 to TRBJ1-5; unclear D gene. Germline-derived CDR1 and CDR2 are MNHEY and SMNVEV (reference sequence). The CDR3 extends over 20 amino acids. Deletions cut 0 bases from V and 2 bases from J, with 23 bases between. DNA of the CDR3: TGTGCCAGCAGTTTATCCCTCGTACGGGTACGGGAGGTAGGCAATCAGCCCCAGCATTTT. It is translated as CASSLSLVRVREVGNQPQHF.

The V and J genes are TRBV27 and TRBJ2-1; TRBD1 aligns across 10 bases. V dropped 4 bases and J dropped 3; count of bases not matched to a gene: 3. Looked up from germline, CDR1 is MNHEY and CDR2 is SMNVEV (reference sequence). The CDR3 sequence is 15 residues long. The CDR3 DNA follows: TGTGCCAGCAGTTCGGGACAGGGGTACTACAATGAGCAGTTCTTC. Protein sequence: CASSSGQGYYNEQFF.

The rearrangement uses TRBV25-1 and TRBJ2-3, with TRBD1 identical over 7 bases. The CDR3 has 15 residues. Unmatched junction bases numbered 8, after V lost 5 bases and J lost 3 bases. The germline CDR1 and CDR2 sequences are MGHDK and SYGVNS. The CDR3 here is CASSRTGTVTDTQYF. CDR3 coding DNA: TGTGCCAGCAGTAGAACCGGGACAGTAACAGATACGCAGTATTTT.

This clonotype was seen only a few times. The J gene is TRBJ2-2, the V gene TRBV11-3; 7 bases are a match to TRBD1. The CDR3 length is 17 residues. V was clipped by 0 bases and J by 0 bases; unmatched bases: 4. Looked up from germline, CDR1 is SGHNT and CDR2 is YENEEA. For the CDR3, the DNA is TGTGCCAGCAGCTTAGAGACCGGGACAGCGAACACCGGGGAGCTGTTTTTT. It is translated as CASSLETGTANTGELFF.

This chain links TRBV6-5 with TRBJ2-7; D is undetermined. The length of the CDR3 is 14 residues. The germline V and J ends were trimmed by 0 bases and 0 bases, with 6 bases remaining between them. Per the germline V gene, CDR1 is MNHEY and CDR2 is SVGAGI. CDR3 DNA sequence: TGTGCCAGCAGTTACTCGTGGACCTCCTACGAGCAGTACTTC. Its translation: CASSYSWTSYEQYF.

This chain links TRBV19 with TRBJ1-1; TRBD1 matches at 9 bases. Trimming removed 5 bases from V and 3 bases from J; junction bases left unmatched: 4. From germline, CDR1 is LNHDA and CDR2 SQIVND (reference sequence). The CDR3 length is 14 residues. CDR3 in amino acids: CASSLTGGHTEAFF. CDR3 coding DNA: TGTGCCAGTAGTCTAACAGGGGGCCACACTGAAGCTTTCTTT.

This clonotype was recorded a few times. The chain is built from TRBV6-1 and TRBJ2-1; 11 bases line up with TRBD2. V dropped 7 bases and J dropped 5; count of bases not matched to a gene: 7. This CDR3 spans 15 amino acids. The V gene's germline CDR1 is MNHNS and CDR2 SASEGT. The CDR3 nucleotides are TGTGCCAGCACCATAGTAGCGGGGGGGAACAATGAGCAGTTCTTC. This encodes CASTIVAGGNNEQFF.

The rearrangement links TRBV18 to TRBJ2-4; perhaps D is TRBD1 or TRBD2 (6 bases each). This CDR3 is 13 amino acids long. Germline assignment: CDR1 KGHSH and CDR2 LQKENI. Trimming removed 6 bases from V and 7 bases from J, with 13 bases in between. CDR3 protein: CASSPGGRNIQYF. In DNA, the CDR3 is TGTGCCAGCTCTCCCGGGGGCCGGAACATTCAGTACTTC.

This chain's CDR3 is CASSRASGGPVYQETQYF. Written as DNA, the CDR3 is TGTGCCAGCAGCCGCGCTAGCGGGGGACCCGTTTACCAAGAGACCCAGTACTTC. The J gene is TRBJ2-5, the V gene TRBV11-3; 10 bases line up with TRBD2. The V gene's germline CDR1 is SGHNT and CDR2 YENEEA. There are 18 residues in the CDR3. V gave up 5 bases and J gave up 0 bases; unmatched junction bases: 12.

The J gene is TRBJ1-5, the V gene TRBV10-3; 9 bases agree with TRBD1. CDR1 and CDR2 from the germline V gene are ENHRY and SYGVKD. This CDR3 comprises 19 residues. The trim removed 1 base at V and 0 bases at J, leaving 10 bases unmatched. CDR3 protein: CAISEFEGQGGDSNQPQHF. DNA of the CDR3: TGTGCCATCAGTGAGTTCGAGGGACAGGGTGGTGATAGCAATCAGCCCCAGCATTTT.